Listed below are T cell receptor beta chains from one sample, sequenced in a study of memory CD4+ T cells and cytomegalovirus serostatus. Here immunoSEQ multiplex PCR was the method, and the copy in TCRdb shows in-frame clones only, minus some. There are about 41,000 clones in the sample; around 80% occur only once, and roughly 6.5% lies in the top ten. Material: memory CD4+ T cells from blood. These receptor sequences come from an adult in good health and CMV-seronegative. Each CDR3 is given with its conserved first and last residue. D genes are given only for firm matches. Size is stated for part of the rows, as once, few or many counts, or as a class when the clone is expanded.

>-|once|TRBV4-3|TRBJ1-1|13
CASSQARGLGAFF
TGCGCCAGCAGCCAAGCCCGGGGTCTTGGGGCTTTCTTT
>TRBD2|-|TRBV7-8|TRBJ2-7|16
CASSSVRLAASYEQYF
TGTGCCAGCAGCTCGGTCAGACTAGCGGCATCCTACGAGCAGTACTTC
>TRBD2|few|TRBV6-5|TRBJ2-1|14
CASSYSAGVDEQFF
TGTGCCAGCAGTTACTCTGCGGGAGTAGATGAGCAGTTCTTC
>-|-|TRBV28|TRBJ1-3|14
CASSLEVGGNTIYF
TGTGCCAGCAGTTTAGAGGTCGGTGGAAACACCATATATTTT
>-|-|TRBV15|TRBJ2-3|13
CATSRSGVDTQYF
TGTGCCACCAGCAGATCTGGGGTGGATACGCAGTATTTT
>-|few|TRBV7-2|TRBJ1-1|15
CASSLSWQENTEAFF
TGTGCCAGCAGCTTAAGTTGGCAGGAGAACACTGAAGCTTTCTTT
>-|-|TRBV15|TRBJ1-2|15
CATSRDRVSTYGYTF
TGTGCCACCAGCAGAGATCGGGTTAGTACCTATGGCTACACCTTC
>TRBD2|-|TRBV4-3|TRBJ2-3|19
CASSQDYSGRALGADTQYF
TGCGCCAGCAGCCAAGATTACAGCGGGAGGGCCTTAGGGGCAGATACGCAGTATTTT
>TRBD2|-|TRBV7-2|TRBJ2-7|16
CASSSLAGRGSYEQYF
TGTGCCAGCAGCTCCTTAGCGGGAAGGGGCTCCTACGAGCAGTACTTC
>-|-|TRBV19|TRBJ2-7|13
CASSIGRTYEQYF
TGTGCCAGTAGTATAGGCAGAACCTACGAGCAGTACTTC
>-|few|TRBV10-3|TRBJ1-1|13
CAISESGNSEAFF
TGTGCCATCAGTGAGTCGGGGAACTCTGAAGCTTTCTTT
>-|-|TRBV30|TRBJ2-7|12
CAWKSDSYEQYF
TGTGCCTGGAAGTCAGACTCCTACGAGCAGTACTTC
>-|-|TRBV5-4|TRBJ2-2|16
CASSLVPTGLGGELFF
TGTGCCAGCAGCTTGGTTCCCACAGGGTTGGGCGGGGAGCTGTTTTTT
>TRBD2|-|TRBV5-1|TRBJ2-3|18
CASSLGGRGAGGTDTQYF
TGCGCCAGCAGCCTGGGGGGAAGAGGAGCGGGAGGGACAGATACGCAGTATTTT
>TRBD1|-|TRBV6-1|TRBJ2-1|13
CASSFDRDNEQFF
TGTGCCAGCAGTTTTGACAGGGACAATGAGCAGTTCTTC
>-|-|TRBV7-3|TRBJ1-1|11
CASSSGTEAFF
TGTGCCAGCAGCTCCGGGACTGAAGCTTTCTTT
>-|once|TRBV28|TRBJ2-2|15
CASSSSSPNTGELFF
TGTGCCAGCAGTTCTTCCAGTCCAAACACCGGGGAGCTGTTTTTT
>TRBD2|-|TRBV28|TRBJ2-7|14
CASFPAGASYEQYF
TGTGCCAGCTTCCCGGCGGGAGCTTCTTACGAGCAGTACTTC
>-|-|TRBV7-3|TRBJ2-3|14
CASSFGLNADTQYF
TGTGCCAGCAGCTTCGGTCTTAACGCAGATACGCAGTATTTT
>TRBD2|-|TRBV6-5|TRBJ2-1|16
CASSSRTSGTYNEQFF
TGTGCCAGCAGTTCTCGGACTAGCGGGACCTACAATGAGCAGTTCTTC
>-|few|TRBV7-8|TRBJ2-3|13
CASSLEEGAPQYF
TGTGCCAGCAGCTTGGAAGAGGGAGCCCCGCAGTATTTT
>TRBD1|-|TRBV19|TRBJ2-3|14
CASSGTGKGDTQYF
TGTGCCAGCTCCGGGACAGGGAAGGGAGATACGCAGTATTTT